These 23 T cell receptor beta chains were sequenced from one sample in a study of cytomegalovirus exposure and HLA in healthy donors. Clones were sequenced by immunoSEQ multiplex PCR, and TCRdb holds only the in-frame ones, with some missing. The repertoire consists of a few hundred thousand clones, with around 90% occurring once and the leading ten covering about 0.36%. Sequenced material: PBMCs. The origin of the receptors is a woman aged 18-29 years in good health and CMV-seronegative.

V and J are TRBV7-9 and TRBJ2-1, with a weak D call TRBD1 (6 bases). The V gene lost 2 bases and the J gene lost 4 bases, with 15 bases spanning the gap. CDR1 and CDR2 (germline): SEHNR, FQNEAQ (reference sequence). CDR3 length: 16 amino acids. CDR3 loop: CASSLWQGRPYNEQFF. The CDR3 DNA reads as TGTGCCAGCAGCTTATGGCAGGGGCGCCCTTACAATGAGCAGTTCTTC.

The genes are TRBV10-3 and TRBJ2-7; 9 nucleotides agree with TRBD1. V shed 2 bases and J 5 bases; nucleotides not matched to a gene: 7. This CDR3 is built from 15 residues. CDR1 and CDR2 from the germline V gene are ENHRY and SYGVKD. In DNA, the CDR3 is TGTGCCATCAGTGAGCCCGGGACAGGGAAACACGAGCAGTACGTC. Its translation is CAISEPGTGKHEQYV.

The sample holds a few counts of this clone. The chain employs TRBV19 and TRBJ1-6; TRBD1 agrees at 7 bases. Germline values: CDR1 LNHDA, CDR2 SQIVND (reference sequence). Trimming at V came to 2 bases and at J to 7 bases, leaving 2 bases not matched to a gene. This CDR3 region has 14 residues. The CDR3: CASSITGANSPLHF. The CDR3 DNA follows: TGTGCCAGTAGTATAACAGGGGCCAATTCACCCCTCCACTTT.

The chain has TRBV27 and TRBJ1-5, with 9 bases fitting TRBD1. V was clipped by 7 bases and J by 1 base; unmatched bases: 2. This CDR3 comprises 14 residues. Germline CDR1 MNHEY, CDR2 SMNVEV (reference sequence). The CDR3 DNA reads as TGTGCCAGCAATGGACAGGGGAGCAATCAGCCCCAGCATTTT. Translating gives CASNGQGSNQPQHF.

The CDR3 DNA sequence: TGTGCCAGCAGTACCAGACAGGGTAACACTGAAGCTTTCTTT. It yields the protein CASSTRQGNTEAFF. This chain connects TRBV27 to TRBJ1-1, with TRBD1 identical over 7 bases. This CDR3 is 14 amino acids long. CDR1 MNHEY and CDR2 SMNVEV come from the germline V gene (reference sequence). V shed 5 bases, J shed 2 bases, and the junction held 5 bases outside the gene matches.

The V and J genes are TRBV6-6 and TRBJ1-5, with D unclear. This CDR3 region has 15 residues. V was cut by 5 bases and J by 7 bases, with 18 bases left in between. Looked up from germline, CDR1 is MNHNY and CDR2 is SVGAGI (reference sequence). The CDR3 DNA is TGTGCCAGCAGTCGCCAAGGCGGGGTAGACCAGCCCCAGCATTTT. Its translation: CASSRQGGVDQPQHF.

The chain couples TRBV7-8 to TRBJ1-2; 7 nucleotides line up with TRBD1. The trim removed 5 bases at V and 4 bases at J, leaving 7 bases unmatched. Germline V gene lookup returns CDR1 SGHVS and CDR2 FQNEAQ. CDR3 length equals 14 residues. The CDR3 loop is CASSVTGEIYGYTF. The DNA for the CDR3 is TGTGCCAGCAGCGTTACAGGGGAGATCTATGGCTACACCTTC.

This clone was picked up one time. The V call is TRBV9, the J call TRBJ2-7; possible D gene TRBD2, 5 bases. The CDR3 length is 15 residues. Trimming took 4 bases from V and 0 from J, leaving 14 bases between them. Germline V gives CDR1 SGDLS, CDR2 YYNGEE. CDR3 nucleotides: TGTGCCAGCAGCCCCTGGGTGGGGAGCTCCTACGAGCAGTACTTC. It yields the protein CASSPWVGSSYEQYF.

The CDR3 loop reads CSVTGFSNTGELFF. The CDR3 DNA sequence: TGCAGCGTGACAGGATTCTCGAACACCGGGGAGCTGTTTTTT. V gene TRBV29-1 combines with J gene TRBJ2-2, with D tentatively TRBD1 (6 bases). This CDR3 is built from 14 residues. Between the trimmed V and J ends, which lost 6 bases and 0 bases, there was a span of 11 bases. Germline values: CDR1 SQVTM, CDR2 ANQGSEA.

The J gene is TRBJ1-1, the V gene TRBV15, with TRBD1 as a possible D gene (6 bases). Per the germline V gene, CDR1 is LNHNV and CDR2 is YYDKDF (reference sequence). V lost 0 bases, J lost 4 bases, and 15 bases lay in between. This CDR3 has 16 amino acids. In DNA form, the CDR3 reads TGTGCCACCAGCAGAGAATCATCAGGGGTGGGCACTGAAGCTTTCTTT. Its translation is CATSRESSGVGTEAFF.

The CDR3: CASSDELQAETQYF. Written as DNA, the CDR3 is TGTGCCAGCAGTGACGAATTACAGGCGGAGACCCAGTACTTC. This chain joins TRBV25-1 and TRBJ2-5; perhaps TRBD1 as D (5 bases). The CDR3 has 14 residues. With 3 bases removed from V and 5 bases from J, the gap between germline ends came to 13 bases. CDR1 is MGHDK, CDR2 SYGVNS, per germline. Full variable domain (missing parts from reference TRBV25-1 and TRBJ2-5): EADIYQTPRYLVIGTGKKITLECSQTMGHDKMYWYQQDPGMELHLIHYSYGVNSTEKGDLSSESTVSRIRTEHFPLTLESARPSHTSQYLCASSDELQAETQYFGPGTRLLVL.

V and J are TRBV11-2 and TRBJ1-4; D possibly corresponds to TRBD1 (6 bases). The V end was cut by 7 bases, the J end by 5 bases, with 11 bases between. Germline assignment: CDR1 SGHAT and CDR2 FQNNGV. The CDR3 runs 13 residues. CDR3 coding DNA: TGTGCCAGCAATACCGGACAGAATGAAAAACTGTTTTTT. It is translated as CASNTGQNEKLFF.

This clone was observed once. V and J are TRBV9 and TRBJ1-4, with TRBD1 matching over 12 bases. The CDR3 contains 16 residues. Per the germline V gene, CDR1 is SGDLS and CDR2 is YYNGEE. The J segment lost 7 bases and the V segment lost 3 bases, leaving 7 bases of the junction unmatched. Here the CDR3 reads CASSGGQGAYGEKLFF. Here the CDR3 DNA reads TGTGCCAGCAGCGGGGGACAGGGGGCATACGGTGAAAAACTGTTTTTT.

The chain combines TRBV15 with TRBJ1-2, with D tentatively TRBD1 (5 bases). In germline, CDR1 is LNHNV, CDR2 YYDKDF (reference sequence). V lost 2 bases and J 5 bases, leaving 18 bases between the germline ends. This CDR3 has 16 residues. CDR3 nucleotide sequence: TGTGCCACCAGCAGATCTACTCGGGACTCTCCTTATGGCTACACCTTC. Protein product: CATSRSTRDSPYGYTF.

V is TRBV6-5 and J is TRBJ1-1; D call uncertain. V was shortened by 0 bases and J by 3 bases, with 14 bases between the two germline ends. CDR1 MNHEY and CDR2 SVGAGI come from the germline V gene. The CDR3 sequence is 16 residues long. CDR3 sequence reads: CASSYSVVSPHTEAFF. For the CDR3, the DNA is TGTGCCAGCAGTTACTCGGTAGTCTCCCCCCACACTGAAGCTTTCTTT.

The CDR3 nucleotides are TGTGCCAGCAGGGACAGGGGGTTTTACGAGCAGTACTTC. Translated: CASRDRGFYEQYF. This chain connects TRBV6-5 to TRBJ2-7; 10 bases are shared with TRBD1. Germline lookup yields CDR1 MNHEY and CDR2 SVGAGI. Trimming removed 6 bases from V and 4 bases from J; junction bases left unmatched: 3. This CDR3 region has 13 residues.

The chain carries TRBV4-1 and TRBJ1-4, with D maybe TRBD1 (6 bases). The CDR3 has 14 amino acids. V was clipped by 3 bases and J by 8 bases, with 13 bases between them. Germline CDR1 MGHRA, CDR2 YSYEKL. The DNA of the CDR3 is TGCGCCAGCAGCCAGGGTATAACAGGGGAAAAACTGTTTTTT. Amino acids: CASSQGITGEKLFF.

This clone was detected only once. The gene calls are TRBV23-1 and TRBJ1-5, with D perhaps matching TRBD1 (6 bases). TRBV23-1 carries the ORF label, with uncertain function. The CDR3 totals 15 residues. V shed 4 bases and J shed 0 bases, with 10 bases lying between them. CDR3: CASSPYRDSNQPQHF. CDR3 in DNA: TGCGCCAGCAGTCCGTACAGGGATAGCAATCAGCCCCAGCATTTT.

This clone was detected once. CDR3 loop: CAWSPGQGLEKLFF. The CDR3 bases are TGTGCCTGGAGCCCGGGACAGGGACTCGAAAAACTGTTTTTT. This chain joins TRBV30 and TRBJ1-4, with 9 bases fitting TRBD1. The CDR3 has 14 amino acids. V lost 3 bases to trimming and J lost 8 bases; unmatched junction nucleotides: 7. Germline values: CDR1 GTSNPN, CDR2 SVGIG (reference sequence).

V and J are TRBV11-2 and TRBJ2-3; 7 bases agree with TRBD2. The CDR3 totals 16 residues. Trimming at V came to 3 bases and at J to 0 bases, leaving 6 bases not matched to a gene. Germline loops: CDR1 SGHAT, CDR2 FQNNGV. The CDR3 nucleotides read TGTGCCAGCAGCTTTTGGCGGGGAGGGAGCACAGATACGCAGTATTTT. Translated: CASSFWRGGSTDTQYF. Based on the CDR3 plus reference TRBV11-2 and TRBJ2-3, the full variable domain is EAGVAQSPRYKIIEKRQSVAFWCNPISGHATLYWYQQILGQGPKLLIQFQNNGVVDDSQLPKDRFSAERLKGVDSTLKIQPAKLEDSAVYLCASSFWRGGSTDTQYFGPGTRLTVL.

This sequence joins TRBV30 and TRBJ1-3; a weak D match, TRBD1 (5 bases). Germline V CDR1 and CDR2: GTSNPN, SVGIG (reference sequence). V dropped 4 bases and J dropped 8 bases, with 15 bases sitting between them. The CDR3 sequence is 13 residues long. The CDR3 nucleotides are TGTGCCTGGAAAGGTAGCGGGGGGGACACCATATATTTT. Protein sequence: CAWKGSGGDTIYF.

The chain combines TRBV4-1 with TRBJ2-1, with 12 bases lining up with TRBD2. Germline V CDR1 and CDR2: MGHRA, YSYEKL. The CDR3 is 15 residues long. The junction had 4 bases not matched to a gene; V was cut back by 4 bases and J by 6 bases. CDR3 loop: CASSPGLAGTNEQFF. The CDR3 DNA reads as TGCGCCAGCAGCCCCGGACTAGCGGGGACCAATGAGCAGTTCTTC.

This clone has more than one count but fewer than ten. V and J are TRBV27 and TRBJ1-2; D is possibly TRBD1 (6 bases). The CDR3 sequence is 14 residues long. The germline V gene has CDR1 MNHEY and CDR2 SMNVEV (reference sequence). The V gene lost 0 bases and the J gene lost 6 bases, with 11 bases spanning the gap. CDR3 amino acids: CASSLSHRVHGYTF. The CDR3, as DNA: TGTGCCAGCAGTTTATCGCACAGGGTTCATGGCTACACCTTC.